These T cell receptor beta chains were read from a single sample in a study of T cells expressing NK-cell markers. Reprocessing the 5' RACE reads, TCRdb reports a single entry for every CDR3 protein and omits DNA. This listing includes 400,000 to 550,000 distinct CDR3 sequences. Sequenced material: blood T cells: a sorted CD56 or NKG2C T cell subset, CD4+ or CD8+ T cells, or bulk PBMC T cells (not recorded which). The receptor set was obtained from a woman aged 18 to 75 in good health. CDR3s include the opening cysteine and the closing phenylalanine or tryptophan.

j_call	v_call	cdr3_aa
TRBJ1-2	TRBV15	CATSTTHNRAGYGYTF
TRBJ2-5	TRBV7-2	CASSTGPKVETQYF
TRBJ2-3	TRBV25-1	CASSALTDTQYF
TRBJ2-1	TRBV7-2	CASSPDGWGEQFF
TRBJ2-2	TRBV9	CASSVGTGELFF
TRBJ2-5	TRBV5-4	CASSLVGSETQYF
TRBJ1-3	TRBV2	CAYRPTGPQNTIYF
TRBJ2-7	TRBV5-5	CASSSTGFYGQYF
TRBJ2-5	TRBV4-3	CASSQASGLARWETQYF
TRBJ2-7	TRBV20-1	CSARAGEAAAYEQYF
TRBJ1-6	TRBV20-1	CSARMTGDYNSPLHF
TRBJ2-1	TRBV20-1	CSAIFPGLAQFF
TRBJ1-1	TRBV19	CASSTGQPLLGTEAFF
TRBJ2-1	TRBV4-3	CASSQAGQGNNEQFF
TRBJ1-3	TRBV30	CAWSNIGLGNTIYF
TRBJ1-2	TRBV18	CASSPGLNTPYGYTF
TRBJ2-1	TRBV27	CASSLSFGLAATYNEQFF
TRBJ2-5	TRBV29-1	CSVVWGAQETQYF
TRBJ2-1	TRBV7-6	CASSLVFGTGSSYNEQFF
TRBJ2-5	TRBV15	CATSRDGLAPRETQYF
TRBJ2-3	TRBV10-3	CAISETSGAEDTQYF
TRBJ1-2	TRBV30	CAWSVTYGYTF
TRBJ1-6	TRBV5-1	CASSRYNSPLHF
TRBJ1-6	TRBV12-3/TRBV12-4	CASSRQGSNSPLHF
TRBJ1-6	TRBV14	CASSLRTGGISPLHF
TRBJ2-1	TRBV11-2	CASSLDGGMGVGPLYNEQFF
TRBJ2-3	TRBV28	CASSSPWMASGETDTQYF
TRBJ2-3	TRBV7-8	CASSLAGQGAYTQYF
TRBJ1-5	TRBV6-2/TRBV6-3	CASSYSSRGINQPQHF
TRBJ2-7	TRBV5-1	CASSQDFYEQYF
TRBJ2-2	TRBV10-1	CASSGLAGSLTGELFF
TRBJ2-5	TRBV30	CAWSTSSETQYF
TRBJ2-1	TRBV11-2	CASRPTSGRYNEQFF
TRBJ2-1	TRBV5-4	CASSMGQNYNEQFF
TRBJ2-1	TRBV12-3/TRBV12-4	CASSPLAGEGRYEQFF
TRBJ1-6	TRBV21-1	CASSKAPNSPLHF
TRBJ2-7	TRBV20-1	CSATRDIYYEQYF
TRBJ2-1	TRBV28	CASSFTGLAGEQFF
TRBJ2-3	TRBV7-2	CASSFNPGTSTDTQYF
TRBJ1-1	TRBV5-1	CASSFPGNTEAFF
TRBJ2-1	TRBV7-2	CASSHIAGGTYNEQFF
TRBJ2-2	TRBV4-2	CASSLEGANTGELFF
TRBJ1-5	TRBV30	CAWSLRVGNQPQHF